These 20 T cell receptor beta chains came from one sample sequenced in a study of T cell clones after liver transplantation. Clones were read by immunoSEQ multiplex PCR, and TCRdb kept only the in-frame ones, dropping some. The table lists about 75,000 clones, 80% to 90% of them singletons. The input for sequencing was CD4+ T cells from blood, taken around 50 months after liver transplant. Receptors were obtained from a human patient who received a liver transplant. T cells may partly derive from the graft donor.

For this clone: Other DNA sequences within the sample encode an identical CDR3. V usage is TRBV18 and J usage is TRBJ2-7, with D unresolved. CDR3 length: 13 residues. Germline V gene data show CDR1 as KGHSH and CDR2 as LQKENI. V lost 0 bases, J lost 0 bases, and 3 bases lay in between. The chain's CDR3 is CASSPPSSYEQYF. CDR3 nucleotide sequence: TGTGCCAGCTCACCACCGAGCTCCTACGAGCAGTACTTC.

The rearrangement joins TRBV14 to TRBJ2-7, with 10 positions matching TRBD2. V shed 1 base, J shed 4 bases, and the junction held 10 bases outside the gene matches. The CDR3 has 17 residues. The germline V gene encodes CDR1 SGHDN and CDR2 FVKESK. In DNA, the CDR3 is TGTGCCAGCAGCCAAGTGGCTAGCGGGAGTTCCTCATACGAGCAGTACTTC. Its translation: CASSQVASGSSSYEQYF.

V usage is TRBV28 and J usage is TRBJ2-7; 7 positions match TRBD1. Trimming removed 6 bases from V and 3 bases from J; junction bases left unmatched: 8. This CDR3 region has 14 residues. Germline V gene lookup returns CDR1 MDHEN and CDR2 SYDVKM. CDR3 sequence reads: CASSRQGKSYEQYF. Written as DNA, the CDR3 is TGTGCCAGCAGCCGACAGGGAAAAAGCTACGAGCAGTACTTC.

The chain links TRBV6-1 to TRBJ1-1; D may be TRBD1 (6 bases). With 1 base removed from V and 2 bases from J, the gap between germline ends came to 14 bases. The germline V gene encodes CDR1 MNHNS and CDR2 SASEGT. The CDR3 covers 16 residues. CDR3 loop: CASSEVRGRGNTEAFF. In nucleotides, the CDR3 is TGTGCCAGCAGTGAAGTAAGGGGCAGGGGAAACACTGAAGCTTTCTTT.

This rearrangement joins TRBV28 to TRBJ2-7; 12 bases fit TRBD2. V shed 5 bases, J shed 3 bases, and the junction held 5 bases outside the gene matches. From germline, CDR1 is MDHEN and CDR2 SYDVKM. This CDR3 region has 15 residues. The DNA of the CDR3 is TGTGCCAGCAGTGCGCGACTAGCGGGGGACTACGAGCAGTACTTC. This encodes CASSARLAGDYEQYF.

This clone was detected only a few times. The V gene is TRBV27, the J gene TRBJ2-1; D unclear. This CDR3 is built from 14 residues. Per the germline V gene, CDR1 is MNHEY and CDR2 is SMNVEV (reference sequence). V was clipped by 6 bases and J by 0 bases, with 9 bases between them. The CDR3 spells CASSLANSYNEQFF. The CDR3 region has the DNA TGTGCCAGCAGCCTGGCCAACTCCTACAATGAGCAGTTCTTC.

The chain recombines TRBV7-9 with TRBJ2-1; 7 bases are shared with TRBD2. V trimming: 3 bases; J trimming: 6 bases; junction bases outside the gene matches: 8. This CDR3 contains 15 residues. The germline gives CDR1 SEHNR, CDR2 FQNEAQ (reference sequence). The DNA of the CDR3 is TGTGCCAGCAGCTTCGGTACTAGCGCCACCAATGAGCAGTTCTTC. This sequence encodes CASSFGTSATNEQFF.

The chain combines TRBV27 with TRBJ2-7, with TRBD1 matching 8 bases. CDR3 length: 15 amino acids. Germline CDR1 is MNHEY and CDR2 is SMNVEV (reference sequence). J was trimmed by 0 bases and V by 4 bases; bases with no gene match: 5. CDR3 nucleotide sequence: TGTGCCAGCAGTTGGTCGGGACAGGTCTCCTACGAGCAGTACTTC. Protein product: CASSWSGQVSYEQYF.

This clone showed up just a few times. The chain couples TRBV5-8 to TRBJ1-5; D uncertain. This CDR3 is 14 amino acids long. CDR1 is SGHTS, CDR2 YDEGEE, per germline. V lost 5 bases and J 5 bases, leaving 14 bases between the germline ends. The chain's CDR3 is CASRMWAGDQPQHF. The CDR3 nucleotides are TGTGCCAGCAGAATGTGGGCCGGGGATCAGCCCCAGCATTTT.

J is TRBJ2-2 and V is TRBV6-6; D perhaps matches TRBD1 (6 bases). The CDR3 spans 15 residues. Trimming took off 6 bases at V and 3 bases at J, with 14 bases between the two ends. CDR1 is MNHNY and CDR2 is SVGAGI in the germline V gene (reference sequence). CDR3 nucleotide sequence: TGTGCCAGCAGCACTACAGGGCTTGACACCGGGGAGCTGTTTTTT. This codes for CASSTTGLDTGELFF.

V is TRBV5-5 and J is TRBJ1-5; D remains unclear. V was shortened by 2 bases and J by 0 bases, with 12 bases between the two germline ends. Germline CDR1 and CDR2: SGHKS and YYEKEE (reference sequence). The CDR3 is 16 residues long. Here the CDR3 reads CASSFFPAVSNQPQHF. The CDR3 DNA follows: TGTGCCAGCAGCTTTTTCCCTGCCGTTAGCAATCAGCCCCAGCATTTT.

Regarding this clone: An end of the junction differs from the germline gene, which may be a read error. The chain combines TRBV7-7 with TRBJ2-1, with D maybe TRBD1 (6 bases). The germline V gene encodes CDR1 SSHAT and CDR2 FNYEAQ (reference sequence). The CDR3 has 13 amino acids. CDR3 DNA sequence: TGTGCTAGCAGCTTGGGACACTACAATGAGCAGTTCTTC. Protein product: CASSLGHYNEQFF.

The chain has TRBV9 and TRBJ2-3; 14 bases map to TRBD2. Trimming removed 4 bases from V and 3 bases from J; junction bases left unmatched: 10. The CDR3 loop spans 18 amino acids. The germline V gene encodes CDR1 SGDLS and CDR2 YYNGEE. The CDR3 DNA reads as TGTGCCAGCAGCCCGGGGACTAGCGGGAGTCCAAGAACAGATACGCAGTATTTT. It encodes CASSPGTSGSPRTDTQYF.

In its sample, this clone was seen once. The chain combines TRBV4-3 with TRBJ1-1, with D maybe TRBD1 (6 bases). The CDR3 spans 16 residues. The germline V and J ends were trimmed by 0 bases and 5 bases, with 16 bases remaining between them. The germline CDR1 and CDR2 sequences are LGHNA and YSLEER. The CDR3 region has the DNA TGCGCCAGCAGCCAAGATTATGGGCAGGGGTGGACTGAAGCTTTCTTT. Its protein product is CASSQDYGQGWTEAFF.

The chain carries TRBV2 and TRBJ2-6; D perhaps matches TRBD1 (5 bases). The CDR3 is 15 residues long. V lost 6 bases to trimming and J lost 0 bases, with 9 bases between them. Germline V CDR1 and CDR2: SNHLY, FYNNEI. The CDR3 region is CASRPGISGANVLTF. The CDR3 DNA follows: TGTGCCAGCAGACCAGGGATCTCTGGGGCCAACGTCCTGACTTTC.

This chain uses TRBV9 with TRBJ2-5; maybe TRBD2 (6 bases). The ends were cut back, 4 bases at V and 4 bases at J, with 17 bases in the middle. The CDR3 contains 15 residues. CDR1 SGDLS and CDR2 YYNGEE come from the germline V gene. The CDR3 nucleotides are TGTGCCAGCAGCTCCCGGCGGGGATTCGCAGAGACCCAGTACTTC. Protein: CASSSRRGFAETQYF.

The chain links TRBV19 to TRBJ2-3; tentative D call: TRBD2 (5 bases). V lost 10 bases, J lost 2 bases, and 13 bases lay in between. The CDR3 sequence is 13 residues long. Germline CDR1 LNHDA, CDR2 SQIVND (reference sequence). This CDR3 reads CATRQEDTDTQYF. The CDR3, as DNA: TGTGCCACGCGGCAGGAGGACACAGATACGCAGTATTTT.

CDR3 protein: CASMSGGSYEQYF. The CDR3 coding sequence is TGTGCCAGCATGTCCGGGGGTAGCTACGAGCAGTACTTC. The rearrangement links TRBV7-9 to TRBJ2-7, with D maybe TRBD2 (6 bases). Looked up from germline, CDR1 is SEHNR and CDR2 is FQNEAQ (reference sequence). The CDR3 sequence is 13 residues long. Trimming left V 7 bases short and J 3 bases short, with 13 bases between.

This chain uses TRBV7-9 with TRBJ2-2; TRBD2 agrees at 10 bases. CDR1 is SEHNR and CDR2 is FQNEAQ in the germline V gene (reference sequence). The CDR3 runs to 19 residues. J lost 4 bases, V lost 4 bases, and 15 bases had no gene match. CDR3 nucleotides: TGTGCCAGCAGCTCCCCCCAAGGAGCGGGGGGGCCGGTCACCGGGGAGCTGTTTTTT. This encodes CASSSPQGAGGPVTGELFF.

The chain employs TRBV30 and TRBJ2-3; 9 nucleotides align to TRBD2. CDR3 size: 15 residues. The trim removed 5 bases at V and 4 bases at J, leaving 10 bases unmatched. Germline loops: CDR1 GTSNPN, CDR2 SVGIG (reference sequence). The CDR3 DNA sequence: TGTGCCTGGGGACCTCTAGCGGGACTCCCAGATACGCAGTATTTT. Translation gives CAWGPLAGLPDTQYF.